This TCR beta chain was profiled in a study of shared clonotypes between healthy human individuals. The method was immunoSEQ multiplex PCR; TCRdb's version includes in-frame clones alone and lacks a portion of them. The sample lists around 1.1 million clones, 70% to 80% occurring once. The CDR3 extends over 13 amino acids. Germline CDR1 reads MNHEY; CDR2 reads SVGAGI. The J segment lost 8 bases and the V segment lost 3 bases, leaving 4 bases of the junction unmatched. On this clone itself: The same CDR3 also results from other DNA sequences found in this sample.

The receptor comes from a man in his late teens or twenties in good health. Some clones in this sample may be carry-over from other donors' samples. The source material was memory CD4+ T cells from PBMCs. Subset here: CD45RA-negative fraction. The chain carries TRBV6-5 and TRBJ1-2; 9 positions match TRBD1. The CDR3 is CASSYTGGNGYTF. The CDR3 DNA follows: TGTGCCAGCAGTTATACAGGGGGCAACGGCTACACCTTC.